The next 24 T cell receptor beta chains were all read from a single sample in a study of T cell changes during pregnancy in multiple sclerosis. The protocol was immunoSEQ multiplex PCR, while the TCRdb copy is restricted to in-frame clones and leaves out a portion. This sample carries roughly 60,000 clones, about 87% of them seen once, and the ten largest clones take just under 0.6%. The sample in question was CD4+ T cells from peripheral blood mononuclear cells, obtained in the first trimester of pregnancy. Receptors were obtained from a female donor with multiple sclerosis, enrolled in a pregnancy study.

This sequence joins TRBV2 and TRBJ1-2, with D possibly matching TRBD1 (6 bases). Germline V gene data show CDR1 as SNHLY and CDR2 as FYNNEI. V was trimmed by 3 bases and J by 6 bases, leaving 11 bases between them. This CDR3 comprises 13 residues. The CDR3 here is CASSDQGLNGYTF. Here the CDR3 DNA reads TGTGCCAGCAGTGACCAGGGGCTGAATGGCTACACCTTC. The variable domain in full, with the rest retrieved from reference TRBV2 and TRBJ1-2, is EPEVTQTPSHQVTQMGQEVILRCVPISNHLYFYWYRQILGQKVEFLVSFYNNEISEKSEIFDDQFSVERPDGSNFTLKIRSTKLEDSAMYFCASSDQGLNGYTFGSGTRLTVV.

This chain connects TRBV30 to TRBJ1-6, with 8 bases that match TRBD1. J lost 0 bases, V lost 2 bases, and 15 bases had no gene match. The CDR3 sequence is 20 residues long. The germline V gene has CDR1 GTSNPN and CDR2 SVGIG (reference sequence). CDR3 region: CAWSPMPGQAYSSYNSPLHF. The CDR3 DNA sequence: TGTGCCTGGAGTCCAATGCCGGGACAGGCATATAGCTCCTATAATTCACCCCTCCACTTT.

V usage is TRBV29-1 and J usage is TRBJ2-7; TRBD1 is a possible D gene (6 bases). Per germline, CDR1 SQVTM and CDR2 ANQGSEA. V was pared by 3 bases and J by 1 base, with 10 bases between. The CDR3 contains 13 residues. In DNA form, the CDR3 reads TGCAGCGTTGAGGCGGACAGTTCCTACGAGCAGTACTTC. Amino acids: CSVEADSSYEQYF.

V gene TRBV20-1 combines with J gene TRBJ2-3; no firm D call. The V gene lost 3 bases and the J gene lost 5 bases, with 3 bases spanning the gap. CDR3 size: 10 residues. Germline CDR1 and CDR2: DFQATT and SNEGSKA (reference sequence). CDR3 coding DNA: TGCAGTGCTAGTAAAGATACGCAGTATTTT. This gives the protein CSASKDTQYF.

CDR3 nucleotide sequence: TGTGCCAGCGGGACTAGCGGGACCGGTGAGCAGTTCTTC. It codes for CASGTSGTGEQFF. The chain uses TRBV6-1 and TRBJ2-1, with 13 bases matching TRBD2. This CDR3 region has 13 residues. Trimming took 8 bases from V and 9 from J; bases not matched to a gene: 4. Looked up from germline, CDR1 is MNHNS and CDR2 is SASEGT.

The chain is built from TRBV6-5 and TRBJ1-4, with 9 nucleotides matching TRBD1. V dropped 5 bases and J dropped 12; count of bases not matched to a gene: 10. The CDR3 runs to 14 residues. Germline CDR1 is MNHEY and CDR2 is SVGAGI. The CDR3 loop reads CASSLTGGITELFF. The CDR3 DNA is TGTGCCAGCAGTCTCACAGGGGGCATTACAGAACTGTTTTTT.

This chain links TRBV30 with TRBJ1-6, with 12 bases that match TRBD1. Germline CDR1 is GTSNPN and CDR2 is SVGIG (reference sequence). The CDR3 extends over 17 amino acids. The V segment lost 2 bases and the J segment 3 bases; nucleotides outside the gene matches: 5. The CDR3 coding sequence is TGTGCCTGGAGTTCCGGGACAGGGGGCTTCTATAATTCACCCCTCCACTTT. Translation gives CAWSSGTGGFYNSPLHF.

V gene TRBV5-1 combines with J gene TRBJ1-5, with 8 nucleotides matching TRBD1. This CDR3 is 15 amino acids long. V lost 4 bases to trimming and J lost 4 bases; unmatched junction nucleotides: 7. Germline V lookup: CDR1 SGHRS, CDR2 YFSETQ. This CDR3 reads CASSLDTGGNQPQHF. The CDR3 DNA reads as TGCGCCAGCAGCCTAGATACAGGGGGTAATCAGCCCCAGCATTTT.

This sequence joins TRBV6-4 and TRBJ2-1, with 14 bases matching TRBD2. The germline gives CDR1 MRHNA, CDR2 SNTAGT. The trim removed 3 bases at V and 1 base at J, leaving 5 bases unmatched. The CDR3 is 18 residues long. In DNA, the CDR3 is TGTGCCAGCAGTGATCGGACTAGCGGGAGGTTGTCCTACAATGAGCAGTTCTTC. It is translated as CASSDRTSGRLSYNEQFF.

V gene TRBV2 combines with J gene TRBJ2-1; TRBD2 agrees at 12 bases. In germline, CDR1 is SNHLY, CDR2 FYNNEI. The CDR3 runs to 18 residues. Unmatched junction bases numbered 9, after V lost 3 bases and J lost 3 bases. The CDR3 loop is CASSEGLAGGRLYNEQFF. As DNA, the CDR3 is TGTGCCAGCAGTGAGGGGCTAGCGGGAGGGCGGCTCTACAATGAGCAGTTCTTC. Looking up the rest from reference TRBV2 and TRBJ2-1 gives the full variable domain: EPEVTQTPSHQVTQMGQEVILRCVPISNHLYFYWYRQILGQKVEFLVSFYNNEISEKSEIFDDQFSVERPDGSNFTLKIRSTKLEDSAMYFCASSEGLAGGRLYNEQFFGPGTRLTVL.

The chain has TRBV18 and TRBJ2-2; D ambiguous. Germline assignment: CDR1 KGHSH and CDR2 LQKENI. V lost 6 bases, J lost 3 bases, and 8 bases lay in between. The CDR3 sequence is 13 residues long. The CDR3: CASSQLDTGELFF. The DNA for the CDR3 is TGTGCCAGCTCCCAATTAGACACCGGGGAGCTGTTTTTT.

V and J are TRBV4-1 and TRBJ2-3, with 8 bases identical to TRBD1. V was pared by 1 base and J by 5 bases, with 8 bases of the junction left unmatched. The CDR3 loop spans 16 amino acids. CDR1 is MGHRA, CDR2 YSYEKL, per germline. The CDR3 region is CASSQVGRGREDTQYF. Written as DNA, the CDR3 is TGCGCCAGCAGCCAAGTCGGCAGGGGGCGCGAAGATACGCAGTATTTT.

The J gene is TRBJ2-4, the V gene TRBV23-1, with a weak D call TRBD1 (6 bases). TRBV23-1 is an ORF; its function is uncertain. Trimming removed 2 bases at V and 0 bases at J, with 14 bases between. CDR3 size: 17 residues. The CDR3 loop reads CASSQPSQGQAKNIQYF. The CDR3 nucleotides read TGCGCCAGCAGTCAACCTTCCCAGGGGCAAGCCAAAAACATTCAGTACTTC.

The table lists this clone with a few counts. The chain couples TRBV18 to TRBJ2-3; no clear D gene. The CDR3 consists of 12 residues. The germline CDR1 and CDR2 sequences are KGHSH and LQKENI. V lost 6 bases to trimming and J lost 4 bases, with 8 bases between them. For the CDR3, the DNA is TGTGCCAGCTCTCCGAGTGCAGATACGCAGTATTTT. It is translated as CASSPSADTQYF.

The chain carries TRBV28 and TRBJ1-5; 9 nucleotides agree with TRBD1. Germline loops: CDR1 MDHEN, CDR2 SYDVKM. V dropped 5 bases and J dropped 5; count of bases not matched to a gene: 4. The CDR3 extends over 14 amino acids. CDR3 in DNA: TGTGCCAGCAGTCCAACAGGGGGCTATCAGCCCCAGCATTTT. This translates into CASSPTGGYQPQHF.

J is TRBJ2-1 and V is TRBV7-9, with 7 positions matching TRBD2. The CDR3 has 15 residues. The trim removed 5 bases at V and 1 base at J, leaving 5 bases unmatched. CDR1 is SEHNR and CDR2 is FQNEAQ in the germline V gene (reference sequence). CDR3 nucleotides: TGTGCCAGCAGCGAGCGGGGATTATCCTACAATGAGCAGTTCTTC. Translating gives CASSERGLSYNEQFF.

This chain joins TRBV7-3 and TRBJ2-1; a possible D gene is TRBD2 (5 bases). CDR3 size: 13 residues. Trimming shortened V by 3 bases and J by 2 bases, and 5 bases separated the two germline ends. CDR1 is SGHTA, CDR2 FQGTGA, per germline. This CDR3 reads CASSFGTYNEQFF. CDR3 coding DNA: TGTGCCAGCAGCTTCGGGACCTACAATGAGCAGTTCTTC.

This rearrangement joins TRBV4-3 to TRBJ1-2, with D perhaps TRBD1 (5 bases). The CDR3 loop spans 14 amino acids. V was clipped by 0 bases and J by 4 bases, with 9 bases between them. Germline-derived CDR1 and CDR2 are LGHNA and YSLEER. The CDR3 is CASSQENRLYGYTF. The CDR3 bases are TGCGCCAGCAGCCAAGAGAACAGGCTCTATGGCTACACCTTC.

CDR3 loop: CASSSFGGGSSYNEQFF. CDR3 nucleotide sequence: TGTGCCAGTAGTAGTTTCGGAGGAGGGAGCTCCTACAATGAGCAGTTCTTC. The chain combines TRBV19 with TRBJ2-1, with D possibly TRBD2 on 6 matching bases. There are 17 residues in the CDR3. V lost 4 bases and J 0 bases, leaving 16 bases between the germline ends. Germline loops: CDR1 LNHDA, CDR2 SQIVND (reference sequence).

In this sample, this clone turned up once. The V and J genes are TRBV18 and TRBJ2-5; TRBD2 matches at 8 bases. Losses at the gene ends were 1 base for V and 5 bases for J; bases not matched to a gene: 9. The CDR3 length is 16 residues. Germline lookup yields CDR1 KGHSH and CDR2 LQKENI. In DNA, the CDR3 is TGTGCCAGCTCACCACGTTCTGGACTAGCAGCTGAGACCCAGTACTTC. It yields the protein CASSPRSGLAAETQYF.

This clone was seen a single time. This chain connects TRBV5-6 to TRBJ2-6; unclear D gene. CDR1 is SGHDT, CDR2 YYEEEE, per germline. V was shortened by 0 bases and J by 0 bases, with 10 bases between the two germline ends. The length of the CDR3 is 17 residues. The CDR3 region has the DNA TGTGCCAGCAGCTTGGAAGTGAGTTTCTCTGGGGCCAACGTCCTGACTTTC. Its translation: CASSLEVSFSGANVLTF.

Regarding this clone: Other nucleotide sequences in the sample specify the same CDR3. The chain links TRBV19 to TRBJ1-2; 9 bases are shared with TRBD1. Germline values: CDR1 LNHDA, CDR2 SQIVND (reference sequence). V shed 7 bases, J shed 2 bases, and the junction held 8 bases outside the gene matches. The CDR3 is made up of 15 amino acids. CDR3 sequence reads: CASIPNRGPNYGYTF. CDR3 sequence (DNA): TGTGCCAGTATTCCCAACAGGGGGCCCAACTATGGCTACACCTTC. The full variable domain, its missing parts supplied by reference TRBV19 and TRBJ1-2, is DGGITQSPKYLFRKEGQNVTLSCEQNLNHDAMYWYRQDPGQGLRLIYYSQIVNDFQKGDIAEGYSVSREKKESFPLTVTSAQKNPTAFYLCASIPNRGPNYGYTFGSGTRLTVV.

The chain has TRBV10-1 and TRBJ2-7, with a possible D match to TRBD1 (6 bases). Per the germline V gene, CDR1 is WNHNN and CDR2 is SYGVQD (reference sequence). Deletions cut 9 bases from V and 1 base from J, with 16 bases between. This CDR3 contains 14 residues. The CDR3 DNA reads TGCGCCAGTACCAGGGTGGACAGTTCCTACGAGCAGTACTTC. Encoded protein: CASTRVDSSYEQYF.

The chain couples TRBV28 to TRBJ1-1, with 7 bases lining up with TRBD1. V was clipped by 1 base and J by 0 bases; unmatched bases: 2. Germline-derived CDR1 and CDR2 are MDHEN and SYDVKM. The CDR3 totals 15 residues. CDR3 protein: CASSLSDRLNTEAFF. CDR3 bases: TGTGCCAGCAGTTTATCGGACAGGTTGAACACTGAAGCTTTCTTT.